This TCR beta chain was documented in a study of Graves' ophthalmopathy and Graves' hyperthyroidism. General study points: With about 88% sensitivity and around 81% specificity, a 13-signature model separated ophthalmopathy from stable hyperthyroidism.

This clonotype has at least ten counts. Its target is not known. Investigators amplified TCR beta CDR3 regions from RNA transcripts. HTBI-primed RT-PCR formed the first round, and a multiplex PCR formed the second. TCRdb redid the calling of the multiplex PCR reads with MiXCR, one entry per CDR3 protein. The top ten clones hold roughly 5.8% of a sample with about 170,000 distinct CDR3 sequences, roughly 37% of them seen once. The study enrolled ophthalmopathy donors with moderate-to-severe activity, CAS ≥3, NOSPECS ≥4 and duration under 3 months. Germline V lookup: CDR1 SNHLY, CDR2 FYNNEI. The CDR3 has 14 amino acids. Between the trimmed V and J ends, which lost 1 base and 3 bases, there was a span of 7 bases.

The sample comprised peripheral blood. The receptor's source is a middle-aged woman with Graves' ophthalmopathy. This chain joins TRBV2 and TRBJ1-5; D remains ambiguous. In DNA form, the CDR3 reads TGTGCCAGCAGTGAAGGGTTCGCCAATCAGCCCCAGCATTTT. It specifies CASSEGFANQPQHF.